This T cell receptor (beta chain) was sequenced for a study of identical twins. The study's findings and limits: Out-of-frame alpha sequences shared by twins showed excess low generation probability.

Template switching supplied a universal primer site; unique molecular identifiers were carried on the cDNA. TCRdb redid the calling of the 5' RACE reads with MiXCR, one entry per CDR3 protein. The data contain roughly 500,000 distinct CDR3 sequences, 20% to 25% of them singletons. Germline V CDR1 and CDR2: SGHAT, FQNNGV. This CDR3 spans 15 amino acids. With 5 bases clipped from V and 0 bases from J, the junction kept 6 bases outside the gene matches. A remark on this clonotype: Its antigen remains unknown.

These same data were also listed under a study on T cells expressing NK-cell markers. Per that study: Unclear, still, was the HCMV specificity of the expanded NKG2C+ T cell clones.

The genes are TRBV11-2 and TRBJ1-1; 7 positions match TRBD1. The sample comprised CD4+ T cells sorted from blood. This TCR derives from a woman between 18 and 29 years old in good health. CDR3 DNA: TGTGCCAGCAGCCACCGGGACAGCATGAACACTGAAGCTTTCTTT. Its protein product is CASSHRDSMNTEAFF.